These 20 T cell receptor beta chains were sequenced from one sample in a study of cytomegalovirus exposure and HLA in healthy donors (dated by TCRdb to the late 2010s). Library preparation was by the immunoSEQ multiplex PCR assay. For the multiplex PCR, a mixture combining 60 forward primers for TCR Vbeta segments and 13 reverse primers for TCR Jbeta segments was used. The immuneACCESS repertoire file appears here via TCRdb, limited to in-frame rearrangements. These files lack a portion of the clones; in checked studies, under half of the deficit traces to unresolved V genes, and the cause of the others is not known. The sample contains around 150,000 clones, 64% of them found a single time. Of the sample, under 3% is held by the ten largest clones. The sequenced sample was PBMCs. The receptors were gathered from a young woman in good health and CMV-seropositive.

This clone has just a few counts. The chain joins TRBV6-1 to TRBJ1-2; D call uncertain. This CDR3 comprises 17 residues. V lost 2 bases and J lost 6, with 22 bases in between. Germline lookup yields CDR1 MNHNS and CDR2 SASEGT. The CDR3 region is CASSELLAGLKHDGYTF. The CDR3 DNA reads TGTGCCAGCAGTGAATTGCTGGCAGGCCTAAAACACGATGGCTACACCTTC.

The J gene is TRBJ2-7, the V gene TRBV21-1; TRBD2, as called in the table, went unchecked against the DNA. TRBV21-1 counts as a pseudogene. The CDR3 loop spans 18 amino acids. CDR3 residues: CASSTPRLAGDLDYEQYF. CDR3 nucleotide sequence: TGTGCCAGCAGCACCCCCAGACTAGCGGGAGACCTAGACTACGAGCAGTACTTC.

The chain couples TRBV2 to TRBJ2-1; TRBD2 agrees at 11 bases. With V trimmed by 3 bases and J by 5 bases, 9 bases remained unmatched. Per the germline V gene, CDR1 is SNHLY and CDR2 is FYNNEI. The CDR3 is 17 residues long. The CDR3 DNA follows: TGTGCCAGCAGTGATGTCGCTAGCGGGGGGCCCGACAATGAGCAGTTCTTC. It codes for CASSDVASGGPDNEQFF.

The chain joins TRBV10-2 to TRBJ2-5; 9 bases are a match to TRBD1. The CDR3 has 15 residues. V shed 5 bases, J shed 2 bases, and the junction held 6 bases outside the gene matches. CDR1 and CDR2 (germline): WSHSY, SAAADI. CDR3 bases: TGCGCCAGCAGTCGAACAGGGGGCGCTCAAGAGACCCAGTACTTC. This sequence encodes CASSRTGGAQETQYF.

The sample holds one count of this clone. The CDR3 reads CASGTATTNEKLFF. In DNA, the CDR3 is TGTGCCAGCGGGACAGCCACAACTAATGAAAAACTGTTTTTT. The chain has TRBV2 and TRBJ1-4; 7 bases align to TRBD1. The trim removed 8 bases at V and 0 bases at J, leaving 3 bases unmatched. Germline V gene lookup returns CDR1 SNHLY and CDR2 FYNNEI. The CDR3 is 14 residues long. The variable domain in full, with the rest retrieved from reference TRBV2 and TRBJ1-4, is EPEVTQTPSHQVTQMGQEVILRCVPISNHLYFYWYRQILGQKVEFLVSFYNNEISEKSEIFDDQFSVERPDGSNFTLKIRSTKLEDSAMYFCASGTATTNEKLFFGSGTQLSVL.

The V call is TRBV28, the J call TRBJ2-3; 7 nucleotides line up with TRBD2. Germline V lookup: CDR1 MDHEN, CDR2 SYDVKM. CDR3 length: 17 amino acids. Trimming removed 2 bases from V and 0 bases from J; junction bases left unmatched: 8. This chain's CDR3 is CASSLPGLVDSTDTQYF. The CDR3 DNA follows: TGTGCCAGCAGTTTACCCGGACTAGTCGATAGCACAGATACGCAGTATTTT.

This clone was found once. The gene calls are TRBV6-5 and TRBJ2-1; 9 bases line up with TRBD1. The CDR3 contains 14 residues. The V gene's germline CDR1 is MNHEY and CDR2 SVGAGI. J was trimmed by 6 bases and V by 6 bases; bases with no gene match: 6. CDR3 amino acids: CASSSGTGLNEQFF. CDR3 coding DNA: TGTGCCAGCAGCTCCGGGACAGGGCTCAATGAGCAGTTCTTC.

The rearrangement joins TRBV27 to TRBJ1-3; no reliable D call. V lost 5 bases, J lost 0 bases, and 8 bases lay in between. This CDR3 has 14 residues. Germline CDR1 is MNHEY and CDR2 is SMNVEV (reference sequence). CDR3 nucleotide sequence: TGTGCCAGCAGTCCGCGATACTCTGGAAACACCATATATTTT. As protein: CASSPRYSGNTIYF.

The chain carries TRBV30 and TRBJ1-4; tentative D call: TRBD1 (6 bases). With 2 bases removed from V and 7 bases from J, the gap between germline ends came to 17 bases. The germline V gene encodes CDR1 GTSNPN and CDR2 SVGIG (reference sequence). The CDR3 totals 15 residues. CDR3 in amino acids: CAWSNIQGRGEKLFF. In DNA form, the CDR3 reads TGTGCCTGGAGTAATATTCAGGGGAGGGGTGAAAAACTGTTTTTT.

V gene TRBV2 combines with J gene TRBJ1-1; 8 nucleotides match TRBD1. The V gene's germline CDR1 is SNHLY and CDR2 FYNNEI. The length of the CDR3 is 15 residues. V lost 9 bases to trimming and J lost 0 bases; unmatched junction nucleotides: 9. CDR3 nucleotides: TGTGCCAGTGGTGGGACAGGATCCATGAACACTGAAGCTTTCTTT. Encoded protein: CASGGTGSMNTEAFF.

This clone was seen a handful of times. CDR3 DNA sequence: TGTGCCAGCAGCTGGGACAGGGAACAGCCCCAGCATTTT. Translating it yields CASSWDREQPQHF. The chain employs TRBV11-2 and TRBJ1-5, with 9 nucleotides matching TRBD1. The V gene end was trimmed by 4 bases and the J gene end by 7 bases; junction bases not matched to a gene: 2. The germline gives CDR1 SGHAT, CDR2 FQNNGV. CDR3 length: 13 amino acids.

This clone was detected a few times. The chain uses TRBV6-6 and TRBJ2-5, with 11 bases that match TRBD2. Trimming at V came to 6 bases and at J to 5 bases, leaving 5 bases not matched to a gene. In germline, CDR1 is MNHNY, CDR2 SVGAGI (reference sequence). This CDR3 region has 14 residues. This CDR3 reads CASSSPSGGETQYF. The CDR3 DNA sequence: TGTGCCAGCAGCAGCCCTAGCGGGGGGGAGACCCAGTACTTC.

The chain recombines TRBV27 with TRBJ2-4; the D is unclear. Germline CDR1 is MNHEY and CDR2 is SMNVEV (reference sequence). V lost 8 bases and J 2 bases, leaving 7 bases between the germline ends. The CDR3 totals 12 residues. The CDR3 region is CASGFSKNIQYF. As DNA, the CDR3 is TGTGCCAGCGGCTTCTCCAAAAACATTCAGTACTTC.

The chain couples TRBV5-1 to TRBJ2-1; D call uncertain. The V gene's germline CDR1 is SGHRS and CDR2 YFSETQ. The CDR3 spans 16 residues. With 5 bases removed from V and 5 bases from J, the gap between germline ends came to 20 bases. Here the CDR3 reads CASSPTARFKNNEQFF. In DNA, the CDR3 is TGCGCCAGCAGTCCAACGGCTAGGTTTAAGAACAATGAGCAGTTCTTC. Based on the CDR3 plus reference TRBV5-1 and TRBJ2-1, the full variable domain is KAGVTQTPRYLIKTRGQQVTLSCSPISGHRSVSWYQQTPGQGLQFLFEYFSETQRNKGNFPGRFSGRQFSNSRSEMNVSTLELGDSALYLCASSPTARFKNNEQFFGPGTRLTVL.

This clone turned up a few times. Here the CDR3 reads CASSLNWQGTDTQYF. CDR3 coding DNA: TGTGCCAGCAGCTTAAATTGGCAGGGAACAGATACGCAGTATTTT. The chain couples TRBV11-2 to TRBJ2-3, with D possibly matching TRBD1 (5 bases). Germline values: CDR1 SGHAT, CDR2 FQNNGV. With 2 bases removed from V and 3 bases from J, the gap between germline ends came to 12 bases. The CDR3 totals 15 residues.

The rearrangement uses TRBV6-5 and TRBJ1-2; TRBD1 matches at 8 bases. Germline V lookup: CDR1 MNHEY, CDR2 SVGAGI. Germline trimming cut 7 bases from V and 7 bases from J; bases unmatched to any gene: 8. There are 13 residues in the CDR3. The CDR3 sequence is CASIPGTGRGYTF. The CDR3 DNA follows: TGTGCCAGCATTCCCGGGACAGGTCGTGGCTACACCTTC.

The CDR3 here is CASSLLGQGYNEQFF. CDR3 nucleotides: TGTGCCAGCAGCTTGCTGGGACAGGGATACAATGAGCAGTTCTTC. The rearrangement uses TRBV7-6 and TRBJ2-1, with TRBD1 matching 9 bases. Unmatched junction bases numbered 4, after V lost 3 bases and J lost 4 bases. Germline lookup yields CDR1 SGHVS and CDR2 FNYEAQ. The CDR3 length is 15 residues.

The chain recombines TRBV15 with TRBJ1-2; D unclear. Per germline, CDR1 LNHNV and CDR2 YYDKDF (reference sequence). V gave up 1 base and J gave up 10 bases, with 13 bases separating them. This CDR3 region has 13 residues. Here the CDR3 DNA reads TGTGCCACCAGCAGAGGGCGGGAGGTGGACTACACCTTC. It specifies CATSRGREVDYTF.

This chain uses TRBV6-6 with TRBJ2-7; 8 positions match TRBD1. Per germline, CDR1 MNHNY and CDR2 SVGAGI (reference sequence). The CDR3 extends over 16 amino acids. Trimming removed 6 bases from V and 3 bases from J; junction bases left unmatched: 13. The CDR3 DNA reads TGTGCCAGCAGCTACCCGGGACAGGAGATTCGCTACGAGCAGTACTTC. Translation gives CASSYPGQEIRYEQYF.

This clone was seen only once. The DNA for the CDR3 is TGTGCCAGCAGCCTAACCCCGACAGAGAACTATGGCTACACCTTC. It encodes CASSLTPTENYGYTF. The chain employs TRBV13 and TRBJ1-2; maybe TRBD1 (5 bases). The CDR3 extends over 15 amino acids. V shed 5 bases and J shed 2 bases, with 15 bases lying between them. Germline values: CDR1 PRHDT, CDR2 FYEKMQ (reference sequence). The variable domain in full, completed from reference TRBV13 and TRBJ1-2, reads AAGVIQSPRHLIKEKRETATLKCYPIPRHDTVYWYQQGPGQDPQFLISFYEKMQSDKGSIPDRFSAQQFSDYHSELNMSSLELGDSALYFCASSLTPTENYGYTFGSGTRLTVV.